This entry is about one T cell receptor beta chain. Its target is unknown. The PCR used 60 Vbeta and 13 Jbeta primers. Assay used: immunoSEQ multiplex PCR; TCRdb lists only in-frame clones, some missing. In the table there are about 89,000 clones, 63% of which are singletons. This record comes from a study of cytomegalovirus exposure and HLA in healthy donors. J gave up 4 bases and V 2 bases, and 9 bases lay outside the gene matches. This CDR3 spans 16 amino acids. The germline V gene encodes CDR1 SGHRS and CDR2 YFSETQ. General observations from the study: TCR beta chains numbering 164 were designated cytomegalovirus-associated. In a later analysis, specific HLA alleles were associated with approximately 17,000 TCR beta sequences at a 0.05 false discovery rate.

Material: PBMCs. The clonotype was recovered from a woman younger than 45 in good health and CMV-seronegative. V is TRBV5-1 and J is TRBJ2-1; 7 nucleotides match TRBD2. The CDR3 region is CASSLVASGSYNEQFF. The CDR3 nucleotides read TGCGCCAGCAGCTTAGTAGCTAGCGGTAGTTACAATGAGCAGTTCTTC.